The rows below give T cell receptor beta chains drawn from one sample of a study of CD8 T cells in Susac syndrome. A single record per CDR3 protein comes from TCRdb applying MiXCR to the immunoSEQ multiplex PCR reads. The sample gives 100,000 to 150,000 distinct CDR3 sequences, approximately 95% of which show up once; roughly 0.3% is in the top ten. Material: CD8+ T cells from PBMCs. The receptors shown here come from a human donor with multiple sclerosis. Both conserved end residues are part of each CDR3. A D gene is named only where the DNA matches it firmly. Not every row has a clone size; where given, it reads once, few, many or a size class.

J | length | size | V | D | CDR3 | DNA
TRBJ2-5 | 17 | . | TRBV3-1 | TRBD2 | CASSPPGLAGKQETQYF | TGTGCCAGCAGCCCCCCGGGGCTAGCGGGGAAACAAGAGACCCAGTACTTC
TRBJ2-1 | 10 | . | TRBV20-1 | . | CSAVGNEQFF | TGCAGTGCTGTGGGCAATGAGCAGTTCTTC
TRBJ1-2 | 12 | . | TRBV2 | TRBD1 | CATIQGYDGYTF | TGTGCCACAATACAGGGGTACGATGGCTACACCTTC
TRBJ2-3 | 16 | . | TRBV20-1 | . | CSARDVTGRPGDTQYF | TGCAGTGCTAGAGACGTGACAGGTCGGCCGGGAGATACGCAGTATTTT
TRBJ1-6 | 13 | . | TRBV6-5 | . | CASSYQGQSPLHF | TGTGCCAGCAGTTACCAGGGGCAGTCACCCCTCCACTTT
TRBJ1-2 | 13 | . | TRBV19 | . | CASSEGVGYGYTF | TGTGCCAGTAGTGAGGGGGTCGGCTATGGCTACACCTTC
TRBJ1-3 | 15 | . | TRBV27 | . | CASTPRWGAGNTIYF | TGTGCCAGCACCCCCAGATGGGGGGCTGGAAACACCATATATTTT
TRBJ1-2 | 14 | . | TRBV29-1 | TRBD1 | CSVESGQTHYGYTF | TGCAGCGTTGAATCGGGACAGACCCACTATGGCTACACCTTC
TRBJ2-1 | 17 | . | TRBV7-6 | . | CASSFRGDSRSYNEQFF | TGTGCCAGCAGCTTTCGGGGGGACAGCCGGTCCTACAATGAGCAGTTCTTC
TRBJ1-1 | 16 | . | TRBV20-1 | . | CSALPRDGIMNTEAFF | TGCAGTGCTCTACCTCGGGACGGAATCATGAACACTGAAGCTTTCTTT
TRBJ2-7 | 12 | few | TRBV10-3 | . | CAISGRGDEQYF | TGTGCCATCAGTGGTAGGGGCGACGAGCAGTACTTC
TRBJ2-5 | 15 | . | TRBV24-1 | TRBD1 | CATSNSPLHRGPKYF | TGTGCCACCAGTAATTCTCCCCTTCACAGGGGACCAAAGTACTTC
TRBJ2-5 | 13 | . | TRBV5-6 | . | CASSLAVVGVQYF | TGTGCCAGCAGCTTGGCCGTGGTGGGTGTCCAGTACTTC
TRBJ1-1 | 10 | . | TRBV5-1 | . | CASSSEVTFF | TGCGCCAGCAGCTCGGAGGTGACTTTCTTT
TRBJ1-2 | 14 | . | TRBV12-3/TRBV12-4 | . | CASSPIGSAYGYTF | TGTGCCAGCAGTCCCATCGGGAGCGCCTATGGCTACACCTTC
TRBJ1-1 | 14 | few | TRBV7-9 | . | CASSPGGMNTEAFF | TGTGCCAGCAGCCCTGGGGGCATGAACACTGAAGCTTTCTTT
TRBJ2-1 | 13 | once | TRBV7-8 | . | CASSLESGLEQFF | TGTGCCAGCAGCTTAGAATCCGGCCTGGAGCAGTTCTTC
TRBJ1-2 | 13 | . | TRBV5-1 | . | CASISSDSNGYTF | TGCGCCAGCATCAGCTCGGACAGCAATGGCTACACCTTC
TRBJ2-6 | 14 | . | TRBV27 | . | CASSFVSGANVLTF | TGTGCCAGCAGTTTTGTCTCTGGGGCCAACGTCCTGACTTTC
TRBJ2-7 | 14 | . | TRBV9 | TRBD2 | CASSVGAGGREQYF | TGTGCCAGCAGCGTAGGAGCGGGGGGGCGCGAGCAGTACTTC
TRBJ2-3 | 17 | . | TRBV9 | . | CASSPYQGPRYTDTQYF | TGTGCCAGCAGCCCATACCAGGGACCTCGTTACACAGATACGCAGTATTTT
TRBJ2-1 | 13 | once | TRBV4-2 | . | CASSQGQSNEQFF | TGTGCCAGCAGCCAAGGCCAGAGCAATGAGCAGTTCTTC
TRBJ1-1 | 14 | . | TRBV6-5 | . | CASSYWGKNTEAFF | TGTGCCAGCAGTTACTGGGGAAAGAACACTGAAGCTTTCTTT
TRBJ2-1 | 16 | . | TRBV10-3 | TRBD2 | CAISGTWREALNEQFF | TGTGCCATCAGCGGAACGTGGCGGGAGGCCCTCAATGAGCAGTTCTTC
TRBJ2-1 | 15 | . | TRBV5-1 | TRBD2 | CASSLWTSGGNEQFF | TGCGCCAGCAGCCTATGGACTAGTGGTGGAAATGAGCAGTTCTTC
TRBJ2-5 | 14 | . | TRBV10-3 | TRBD1 | CAISEQGAQETQYF | TGTGCCATCAGTGAACAGGGGGCCCAAGAGACCCAGTACTTC
TRBJ1-1 | 13 | . | TRBV9 | . | CASSDRRESEAFF | TGTGCCAGCAGCGACCGCCGGGAGTCTGAAGCTTTCTTT
TRBJ2-5 | 15 | . | TRBV28 | TRBD2 | CASTPSAGVLVTQYF | TGTGCCAGCACCCCATCAGCGGGGGTTTTAGTGACCCAGTACTTC